This T cell receptor beta chain was identified during a study of blood T cell repertoires in COVID-19. At the level of the study: PBMCs, B-cell-depleted T cells, or T cells provided the cDNA or gDNA that made up the material.

There are 12 residues in the CDR3. The ends lost 7 bases at V and 10 bases at J; junction bases unmatched: 6. Germline CDR1 and CDR2: WSHSY and SAAADI. Original methodology: Amplifying reference gene primers gave estimates of nucleated cell counts. TCRdb's copy holds only in-frame clones and misses some; the assay was immunoSEQ multiplex PCR. V, J and clone size are taken as reported in that table, and D and trimming were inferred from the DNA itself. The data contain around 89,000 clones, around 88% of them seen just once; the ten biggest clones take up over 0.45%. The clonotype originates from a man in his fifties or sixties with acute or convalescent COVID-19. The sequencing sample was made of peripheral blood. The rearrangement uses TRBV10-2 and TRBJ1-5; TRBD1 aligns across 8 bases. The CDR3 DNA reads as TGCGCCAGCACCGAAGGACAGGGACCCCAGCATTTT. Translated, it gives CASTEGQGPQHF.